This passage covers 15 T cell receptor beta chains from one sample sequenced in a study of blood T cell repertoires in COVID-19. Clones were read by immunoSEQ multiplex PCR, and TCRdb kept only the in-frame ones, dropping some. Of about 250,000 clones listed, approximately 89% are singletons. Sequenced sample: peripheral blood. The receptor set was obtained from a woman in her thirties or forties who had recovered from COVID-19.

CDR3 amino acids: CASSRQGGDTQYF. The CDR3 DNA reads TGTGCCAGCAGCAGACAGGGGGGAGATACGCAGTATTTT. The V gene is TRBV6-2 or TRBV6-3, the J gene TRBJ2-3, with 9 bases matching TRBD1. In germline, CDR1 is MNHEY, CDR2 SVGEGT. V trimming: 6 bases; J trimming: 5 bases; junction bases outside the gene matches: 3. The CDR3 is 13 amino acids.

The gene calls are TRBV10-3 and TRBJ2-4; 8 nucleotides align to TRBD2. The CDR3 is made up of 15 amino acids. Germline V gene data show CDR1 as ENHRY and CDR2 as SYGVKD. The V and J ends lost 6 bases and 1 base, in that order; junction bases with no gene match: 5. The CDR3 here is CAISPGGAAKNIQYF. The CDR3 DNA follows: TGTGCCATCAGCCCCGGGGGGGCGGCCAAAAACATTCAGTACTTC.

V usage is TRBV19 and J usage is TRBJ1-5, with D maybe TRBD1 (6 bases). Germline V gene data show CDR1 as LNHDA and CDR2 as SQIVND (reference sequence). CDR3 size: 14 residues. Deletions cut 7 bases from V and 0 bases from J, with 10 bases between. CDR3: CASTWGLSNQPQHF. The CDR3 DNA reads as TGTGCCAGTACTTGGGGGCTTAGCAATCAGCCCCAGCATTTT.

The chain employs TRBV25-1 and TRBJ2-1, with D uncertain. The CDR3 is 13 residues long. Between the trimmed V and J ends, which lost 5 bases and 9 bases, there was a span of 14 bases. The germline gives CDR1 MGHDK, CDR2 SYGVNS. The CDR3 DNA reads as TGTGCCAGCAGTTTTTCACAGTCCGGTGAGCAGTTCTTC. This translates into CASSFSQSGEQFF. The complete variable domain, with remaining parts taken from reference TRBV25-1 and TRBJ2-1, reads EADIYQTPRYLVIGTGKKITLECSQTMGHDKMYWYQQDPGMELHLIHYSYGVNSTEKGDLSSESTVSRIRTEHFPLTLESARPSHTSQYLCASSFSQSGEQFFGPGTRLTVL.

This chain links TRBV7-2 with TRBJ1-5; possibly TRBD1 for D (6 bases). Trimming took off 2 bases at V and 3 bases at J, with 14 bases between the two ends. CDR1 is SGHTA and CDR2 is FQGNSA in the germline V gene. The CDR3 runs to 16 residues. DNA for the CDR3: TGTGCCAGCAGCTTAAACTCGGACAGAATCAATCAGCCCCAGCATTTT. Its translation: CASSLNSDRINQPQHF.

The CDR3 sequence: CASSQVSAGGRETQYF. The CDR3 DNA reads TGCGCCAGCAGCCAAGTGTCGGCAGGTGGGAGGGAGACCCAGTACTTC. This chain uses TRBV4-1 with TRBJ2-5; a weak D match, TRBD2 (6 bases). The ends were cut back, 1 base at V and 5 bases at J, with 17 bases in the middle. This CDR3 is 16 amino acids long. Germline CDR1 reads MGHRA; CDR2 reads YSYEKL.

The chain recombines TRBV3-1 (or the pseudogene TRBV3-2) with TRBJ1-2; no clear D gene. V lost 1 base and J 8 bases, leaving 8 bases between the germline ends. The germline gives CDR1 LGHDT, CDR2 YNNKEL (reference sequence). The CDR3 consists of 12 residues. The chain's CDR3 is CASSQGWAGYTF. In DNA form, the CDR3 reads TGTGCCAGCAGCCAAGGCTGGGCAGGCTACACCTTC.

This clone occurred once. V is TRBV4-3 and J is TRBJ2-2; 14 positions agree with TRBD2. J lost 7 bases, V lost 5 bases, and 9 bases had no gene match. The length of the CDR3 is 17 residues. Germline-derived CDR1 and CDR2 are LGHNA and YSLEER. Written as DNA, the CDR3 is TGCGCCAGCAGCAAAGGACTAGCGGGAGGATTAAACGGGGAGCTGTTTTTT. This sequence encodes CASSKGLAGGLNGELFF.

The DNA for the CDR3 is TGCGCCAGCACCCGGACAGGGTGGGGCACAGATACGCAGTATTTT. Residues: CASTRTGWGTDTQYF. V is TRBV10-2 and J is TRBJ2-3, with 8 positions matching TRBD1. CDR3 length equals 15 residues. Germline loops: CDR1 WSHSY, CDR2 SAAADI. The trim removed 7 bases at V and 1 base at J, leaving 7 bases unmatched.

The chain employs TRBV4-2 and TRBJ2-7; 9 nucleotides line up with TRBD2. Germline V gives CDR1 LGHNA, CDR2 YNFKEQ. The CDR3 is 18 amino acids. Losses at the gene ends were 0 bases for V and 3 bases for J; bases not matched to a gene: 12. The CDR3 region has the DNA TGTGCCAGCAGCCAAGAGACTCAGCGGGGGGCCTCAAACTACGAGCAGTACTTC. Its translation is CASSQETQRGASNYEQYF.

The chain employs TRBV6-5 and TRBJ2-7, with 9 nucleotides matching TRBD2. This CDR3 has 14 amino acids. V was pared by 6 bases and J by 2 bases, with 5 bases of the junction left unmatched. The germline CDR1 and CDR2 sequences are MNHEY and SVGAGI. The CDR3 region is CASSSGTSTYEQYF. CDR3 DNA: TGTGCCAGCAGCTCCGGGACTAGCACCTACGAGCAGTACTTC.

The chain recombines TRBV30 with TRBJ1-1; 12 bases fit TRBD1. Per the germline V gene, CDR1 is GTSNPN and CDR2 is SVGIG (reference sequence). The V gene end was trimmed by 0 bases and the J gene end by 7 bases; junction bases not matched to a gene: 3. The CDR3 consists of 14 residues. The CDR3 sequence: CAWSVGQGAVEAFF. CDR3 DNA: TGTGCCTGGAGTGTGGGACAGGGGGCAGTTGAAGCTTTCTTT.

This clone came up a few times. The chain is built from TRBV7-9 and TRBJ1-2; D perhaps matches TRBD1 (5 bases). In germline, CDR1 is SEHNR, CDR2 FQNEAQ (reference sequence). V lost 3 bases to trimming and J lost 6 bases, with 8 bases between them. This CDR3 is built from 12 residues. CDR3 protein: CASSFVTDGYTF. Written as DNA, the CDR3 is TGTGCCAGCAGCTTCGTGACAGATGGCTACACCTTC.

The CDR3 loop is CASSQDSGLTNEQFF. CDR3 DNA: TGCGCCAGCAGCCAAGATTCCGGACTCACTAATGAGCAGTTCTTC. The chain has TRBV4-1 and TRBJ2-1; D is perhaps TRBD2 (5 bases). The CDR3 totals 15 residues. The V end lost 0 bases, the J end lost 7 bases, and 13 bases lay between the germline ends. Germline CDR1 MGHRA, CDR2 YSYEKL.

V and J are TRBV10-3 and TRBJ1-5; 10 nucleotides agree with TRBD1. The CDR3 is 15 amino acids. Germline CDR1 is ENHRY and CDR2 is SYGVKD. V lost 6 bases to trimming and J lost 1 base; unmatched junction nucleotides: 3. The DNA of the CDR3 is TGTGCCATCAGCGGGACAGGGGCGAGCAATCAGCCCCAGCATTTT. It encodes CAISGTGASNQPQHF.